This entry is about one T cell receptor (beta chain). Its cognate antigen has yet to be identified. No much larger clone is present one base from it, and per-base qualities are unavailable. The sample has other DNA sequences that encode this CDR3 too. This sample stems from a study of blood T cell repertoires in COVID-19 (dated by TCRdb to 2019 to 2021). Turning to the overall study: Samples from collaborators originated in the United States, Italy and Spain and spanned both the acute and convalescent phases of COVID-19. Where available, HLA class I and class II types were obtained from metadata supplied by the sample provider rather than from assay-based typing. The repertoires were released in a freely available public database meant as a resource for research on the immune response to SARS-CoV-2. Samples were obtained from the ongoing ImmuneRACE study (first 160 participants) and from about 1,300 subjects provided by 6 global collaborators. Sample metadata almost always included a de-identified subject ID, COVID-19 status, age in years and sex. The material from the prospective study consisted of cDNA or gDNA derived from T cells, B-cell-depleted T cells, or PBMCs. Subjects who had been exposed to COVID-19, were actively infected with it, or had recovered from it provided the deeply sampled blood TCRbeta repertoires that made up the dataset.

Enrolling through a virtual design, the prospective study's participants ranged in age from roughly 18 to 90 years and lived across 24 United States geographic areas. In the prospective study, participants were assigned to cohorts based on the clinical history participants reported in a screening survey and a study questionnaire. For ImmuneRACE Cohort 3, a participant was defined as recovered based on two consecutive negative NP/OP PCR tests, clearance by a healthcare professional, or resolution of symptoms. Each participant in the prospective study had whole blood, serum and a nasopharyngeal or oropharyngeal swab collected by mobile phlebotomists. Prospective study participants could optionally give additional blood draws and questionnaires over a roughly 2-month period. Blood samples from the prospective study were shipped frozen or at room temperature prior to DNA extraction. Looking up the germline V gene yields CDR1 MDHEN and CDR2 SYDVKM. From the cysteine up to the phenylalanine, the CDR3 has a length of 13 residues. CDR3 DNA is the only sequence kept; it has 39 bases, read in frame from the first base. At the junction V is shortened by 2 bases and J by 2 bases, with 6 bases in between.

TCRbeta CDR3 regions were amplified from genomic DNA using the immunoSEQ Assay, a bias-controlled multiplex PCR. In the paper's pipeline: The number of nucleated cells in each sample was estimated by amplification of reference gene primers within the assay. To quantify the absolute abundance of each unique TCRbeta CDR3 rearrangement, sequence reads were collapsed and filtered. For each sample, productive Simpson clonality was calculated as the square root of Simpson's diversity index over productive rearrangements. TCRdb's version of the immuneACCESS table is confined to in-frame rearrangements and falls short of the full clone set. An unresolved V gene accounts for under half of the shortfall where checked; the remainder is of unknown origin. V, J and clone size reflect that table, while D and trimming were determined from the DNA. This sample has approximately 230,000 clones in its table, and 85% to 90% of those were observed once. 15% to 18% of the sample comes from the top ten.

Study-wide conclusions, independent of this receptor: How much clinical and demographic metadata was included differed by source and by participant, and the metadata was provided uncurated.

The sequence was collected from a young man who had recovered from COVID-19. The rearranged chain carries TRBV28 and TRBJ1-2; the D gene remains uncertain. What was sequenced was PBMCs or T cells enriched from blood (not recorded which). The DNA is TGTGCCAGCAGTTTAGGGCAGAACTATGGCTACACCTTC. Translation gives CASSLGQNYGYTF.